A selection of T cell receptor beta chains follows, all from one sample in a study of CD8+CD57+ T cells in acquired aplastic anemia. TCRdb used MiXCR to reprocess the reads, holding one entry per CDR3 protein. Seen here are about 160,000 distinct CDR3 sequences, 35% to 55% observed once, and the top ten hold 1.1%. Sequencing was carried out using sorted CD4+, CD8+, or CD8+CD57+ T cells (not recorded which) from PBMCs. The receptors were gathered from a human donor in good health. Both conserved end residues are part of each CDR3. Each record gives: CDR3 DNA, CDR3 protein, V gene, D gene, J gene, clone size. A D gene is named only where the DNA matches it firmly. Clone size is given for some rows only: seen once, a few or many times, or a class if the clone is expanded.

TGTGCCAGCAGGCCGAGCTCCTATAATTCACCCCTCCACTTT | CASRPSSYNSPLHF | TRBV7-2 | . | TRBJ1-6 | .
TGTGCCAGCAGTTTAACAGGGGCTAATAATCAGCCCCAGCATTTT | CASSLTGANNQPQHF | TRBV12-3/TRBV12-4 | TRBD1 | TRBJ1-5 | .
TGTGCCACCAGCAGGTCCTGGCTTCGCTCCTACAATGAGCAGTTCTTC | CATSRSWLRSYNEQFF | TRBV15 | . | TRBJ2-1 | .
TGTGCCAGCAGCTTAGCAGGGCCTGGGGCCAACGTCCTGACTTTC | CASSLAGPGANVLTF | TRBV7-9 | . | TRBJ2-6 | .
TGTGCCAGCAATCAACCGGGGGGCGGATATGGCTACACCTTC | CASNQPGGGYGYTF | TRBV6-1 | . | TRBJ1-2 | many
TGCGCCAGCAGCTTGGGTTTAGAAGGGAATCAGCCCCAGCATTTT | CASSLGLEGNQPQHF | TRBV5-1 | . | TRBJ1-5 | many
TGTGCCACCAGTGATTTTAGGAAGGGTTCCCGGGAGACCCAGTACTTC | CATSDFRKGSRETQYF | TRBV24-1 | . | TRBJ2-5 | .
TGTGCCAGGGTATCTGGGGAGCAGTACTTC | CARVSGEQYF | TRBV2 | . | TRBJ2-7 | .
TGTGCCAGCCGGATGGGCACTGAAGCTTTCTTT | CASRMGTEAFF | TRBV2 | . | TRBJ1-1 | .
TGTGCCAGCACTCCCACCCGGTGGCAGGGAGAGACCCAGTACTTC | CASTPTRWQGETQYF | TRBV6-1 | . | TRBJ2-5 | many
TGCGCCAGCAGTGAGTCGGGCAAAGCTGAGCAGTTCTTC | CASSESGKAEQFF | TRBV10-1 | . | TRBJ2-1 | once
TGTGCCAGCAGTCCCCCATGGCGTCGGGACACTGAAGCTTTCTTT | CASSPPWRRDTEAFF | TRBV28 | . | TRBJ1-1 | .
TGCAGCGTTGAAGGGATGAATGGCTACACCTTC | CSVEGMNGYTF | TRBV29-1 | . | TRBJ1-2 | many
TGTGCCAGCAGTGAAGGGGGGTACGGCGAAAAACTGTTTTTT | CASSEGGYGEKLFF | TRBV6-1 | . | TRBJ1-4 | .
TGTGCCAGTAGGCGACAGTTCGGCACTGAAGCTTTCTTT | CASRRQFGTEAFF | TRBV19 | . | TRBJ1-1 | .
TGTGCCAGTAGTATAAACGGCGATTCACCCCTCCACTTT | CASSINGDSPLHF | TRBV19 | . | TRBJ1-6 | few
TGTGCCAGTAGTATAGATCCGGAGGGGGCAAGGAATCAGCCCCAGCATTTT | CASSIDPEGARNQPQHF | TRBV19 | TRBD1 | TRBJ1-5 | .
TGCAGTGCTCCAAGGTCAGGGTTGCTGGGGTCCTACAATGAGCAGTTCTTC | CSAPRSGLLGSYNEQFF | TRBV20-1 | . | TRBJ2-1 | many
TGCAGTGCTAGTTTGCAGGCTCGAGAGACCCAGTACTTC | CSASLQARETQYF | TRBV20-1 | . | TRBJ2-5 | .
TGTGCCACCGGACAGCCGGGATCACCCCTCCACTTT | CATGQPGSPLHF | TRBV10-3 | . | TRBJ1-6 | few
TGCAGTGCCCTTTCCCCAGCTCTGGATTCACCCCTCCACTTT | CSALSPALDSPLHF | TRBV20-1 | . | TRBJ1-6 | many
TGTGCCATCAGTGGACAGGGGGCCTTTGGCTACACCTTC | CAISGQGAFGYTF | TRBV10-3 | TRBD1 | TRBJ1-2 | .
TGTGCCAGCGGGGGACAGAGCACAGATACGCAGTATTTT | CASGGQSTDTQYF | TRBV2 | TRBD1 | TRBJ2-3 | .
TGCGCCAGCAGCTTGGCCATGGGGACAGGGGATACGGCCCAGTACTTC | CASSLAMGTGDTAQYF | TRBV5-1 | TRBD1 | TRBJ2-5 | .
TGTGCCAGCAGTTGGAGGGCCGGTGAGGTCCAAGAGACCCAGTACTTC | CASSWRAGEVQETQYF | TRBV6-5 | . | TRBJ2-5 | .
TGTGCCAGCAGTTTAGCGGGGGGGGAGAGCTCCTACGAGCAGTACTTC | CASSLAGGESSYEQYF | TRBV12-3/TRBV12-4 | TRBD2 | TRBJ2-7 | .
TGTGCCAGCAGCTTGTACAGGGCCGCAGATACGCAGTATTTT | CASSLYRAADTQYF | TRBV7-9 | . | TRBJ2-3 | many
TGTGCCAGCAGTTTGGAGGGGGGGCAGAGAGAGACCCAGTACTTC | CASSLEGGQRETQYF | TRBV12-3/TRBV12-4 | . | TRBJ2-5 | many
TGTGCCAGCAGCTTAGCGAGAGTGAGCTCCTACGAGCAGTACTTC | CASSLARVSSYEQYF | TRBV7-8 | . | TRBJ2-7 | .
TGTGCCAGCAGCTTAGCGCTTTCGGGGGTAGGCGAGCAGTACTTC | CASSLALSGVGEQYF | TRBV7-2 | . | TRBJ2-7 | many
TGTGCCAGCAGTTACACAAAGGGGGTTCAAGCTTTCTTT | CASSYTKGVQAFF | TRBV6-6 | . | TRBJ1-1 | many
TGTGCCAGCAGCCGACTAGCGGGAGGGGCAGATACGCAGCATTTT | CASSRLAGGADTQHF | TRBV2 | . | TRBJ1-5 | .
TGCAGTGCTAGTTTTGGGCACCAAGAGACCCAGTACTTC | CSASFGHQETQYF | TRBV20-1 | . | TRBJ2-5 | many
TGTGCCAGCAGCGAGGGACAGGGTTTGCTGAGCAATCAGCCCCAGCATTTT | CASSEGQGLLSNQPQHF | TRBV5-5 | TRBD1 | TRBJ1-5 | many
TGTGCCAGTGGGGGTCGTCTAGCGGGCAATGAGCAGTTCTTC | CASGGRLAGNEQFF | TRBV19 | TRBD2 | TRBJ2-1 | many
TGCAGTGCTAGATCTGGGGGAATTCTCTACGAGCAGTACTTC | CSARSGGILYEQYF | TRBV20-1 | . | TRBJ2-7 | .
TGTGCCATCAGTGAGTCCCTAGCGGAGCAGTACTTC | CAISESLAEQYF | TRBV10-3 | . | TRBJ2-7 | .
TGCGCCAGCAGGATAAGGACTGACCAAGAGACCCAGTACTTC | CASRIRTDQETQYF | TRBV5-1 | . | TRBJ2-5 | many
TGTGCCAGCAGTCGGCCAGGGATCTCTGGAAACACCATATATTTT | CASSRPGISGNTIYF | TRBV11-2 | . | TRBJ1-3 | few
TGTGCCAGCAGCTTAGGGTCGGGGAGAAACACCATATATTTT | CASSLGSGRNTIYF | TRBV5-6 | . | TRBJ1-3 | many
TGTGCCAGTAGTATAGCGGCTAAAAGCTCCTACGAGCAGTACTTC | CASSIAAKSSYEQYF | TRBV19 | . | TRBJ2-7 | .
TGTGCCAGCAGCCAAGGGGACTCCGGCTCCTACGAGCAGTACTTC | CASSQGDSGSYEQYF | TRBV4-2 | . | TRBJ2-7 | many
TGTGCCATCAGTGAGGCAGGGAGCTATGGCTACACCTTC | CAISEAGSYGYTF | TRBV10-3 | . | TRBJ1-2 | .
TGTGCCAGCAGTTCCAGGGGGCGCCAGGGGACTGAAGCTTTCTTT | CASSSRGRQGTEAFF | TRBV6-5 | TRBD1 | TRBJ1-1 | many
TGTGCCAGCAGCGCCTATCCGGGCCCAGAAGGCTACGAGCAGTACTTC | CASSAYPGPEGYEQYF | TRBV27 | . | TRBJ2-7 | once